This record concerns one T cell receptor beta chain sequence. Other DNA sequences in the sample encode the same CDR3. This record comes from a study of CD4 T cells in relation to SARS-CoV-2 and coronaviruses. Measured with immunoSEQ multiplex PCR; TCRdb has only the in-frame clones, and not every one. The sample has 65,000 or so clones; approximately 94% are singletons. Before the COVID-19 pandemic, during about 2010-2018, CD4+ T cells were taken from unexposed donors. The clonotype was recovered from a human donor in good health. Sequencing was carried out using naive CD4+ T cells from PBMCs. Subset specified: naive CD4+ T cells isolated by negative enrichment.

As DNA, the CDR3 is TGTGCCAGCAGTGACTCCGACAGGGCAAATAATTCACCCCTCCACTTT. Translating it yields CASSDSDRANNSPLHF. The V gene is TRBV28, the J gene TRBJ1-6; TRBD1 matches 7 bases. The germline gives CDR1 MDHEN, CDR2 SYDVKM. V was clipped by 5 bases and J by 5 bases; unmatched bases: 9. CDR3 length equals 16 residues.